Each of the 8 T cell receptor beta chains below was sequenced from the same sample in a study of cytomegalovirus exposure and HLA in healthy donors. PCR primers comprised 60 Vbeta and 13 Jbeta primers. Clones were sequenced by immunoSEQ multiplex PCR, and TCRdb holds only the in-frame ones, with some missing. Of hundreds of thousands of clones in the sample, around nine tenths were seen once. Sequencing used PBMCs. These receptor sequences come from a woman younger than 35 in good health and CMV-seronegative.

The chain has TRBV5-1 and TRBJ2-4, with a tentative D call TRBD1 (6 bases). This CDR3 is 15 amino acids long. Germline V CDR1 and CDR2: SGHRS, YFSETQ. The V end lost 4 bases, the J end lost 5 bases, and 16 bases lay between the germline ends. CDR3 coding DNA: TGCGCCAGCAGCCGGATCAGGGGTGGCGAAAACATTCAGTACTTC. Protein sequence: CASSRIRGGENIQYF.

The J gene is TRBJ1-2, the V gene TRBV9, with a weak D call TRBD1 (5 bases). V lost 0 bases, J lost 10 bases, and 13 bases lay in between. Germline lookup yields CDR1 SGDLS and CDR2 YYNGEE. CDR3 size: 13 residues. CDR3 in amino acids: CASSVATGDDYTF. The CDR3 DNA sequence: TGTGCCAGCAGCGTAGCTACGGGGGACGACTACACCTTC.

This chain joins TRBV2 and TRBJ1-5; 7 bases match TRBD1. Trimming took 6 bases from V and 4 from J; bases not matched to a gene: 3. The length of the CDR3 is 13 residues. CDR1 is SNHLY, CDR2 FYNNEI, per germline. The DNA of the CDR3 is TGTGCCAGCAGCGTGGACAGGAATCAGCCCCAGCATTTT. This encodes CASSVDRNQPQHF.

This chain joins TRBV29-1 and TRBJ1-2; possibly TRBD1 for D (6 bases). Deletions cut 3 bases from V and 2 bases from J, with 16 bases between. CDR1 is SQVTM and CDR2 is ANQGSEA in the germline V gene. This CDR3 comprises 15 residues. The CDR3 coding sequence is TGCAGCGTTGACGACCTCGGACAGCGAAACTATGGCTACACCTTC. As protein: CSVDDLGQRNYGYTF.

With regard to this clone: An end of the junction does not agree with germline; a read error may underlie this. The chain has TRBV7-9 and TRBJ2-5; D remains unclear. This CDR3 spans 13 amino acids. Germline-derived CDR1 and CDR2 are SEHNR and FQNEAQ (reference sequence). The CDR3 region is CSSTPPVQETQYF. CDR3 in DNA: TGTTCCAGCACCCCCCCAGTTCAAGAGACCCAGTACTTC.

J is TRBJ2-4 and V is TRBV4-2; no clear D. With 0 bases removed from V and 6 bases from J, the gap between germline ends came to 6 bases. Germline lookup yields CDR1 LGHNA and CDR2 YNFKEQ. CDR3 length equals 13 residues. This chain's CDR3 is CASSQDSVNIQYF. The CDR3 DNA reads TGTGCCAGCAGCCAAGATTCGGTAAACATTCAGTACTTC.

This clone was observed a single time. The chain couples TRBV4-3 to TRBJ2-2, with TRBD2 identical over 11 bases. J was trimmed by 0 bases and V by 4 bases; bases with no gene match: 7. The germline V gene encodes CDR1 LGHNA and CDR2 YSLEER. The CDR3 totals 18 residues. CDR3 sequence reads: CASSPSLAGGANTGELFF. The DNA for the CDR3 is TGCGCCAGCAGCCCTAGCCTAGCGGGGGGCGCGAACACCGGGGAGCTGTTTTTT.

The chain recombines TRBV5-1 with TRBJ2-1; 16 bases are a match to TRBD2. The CDR3 runs to 18 residues. From germline, CDR1 is SGHRS and CDR2 YFSETQ. J gave up 0 bases and V 4 bases, and 4 bases lay outside the gene matches. Written as DNA, the CDR3 is TGCGCCAGCAGCCGGGGACTAGCGGGGGGGGGCTCCTACAATGAGCAGTTCTTC. Protein: CASSRGLAGGGSYNEQFF.